A selection of T cell receptor beta chains follows, all from one sample in a study of early T cells in non-severe SARS-CoV-2 infection. MiXCR was run by TCRdb on the 5' RACE reads, yielding one entry per CDR3 protein. The table lists tens of thousands of distinct CDR3 sequences, less than 5.5% of them singletons. Specimen: whole blood. The receptors come from an adult who was a healthcare worker with PCR-confirmed SARS-CoV-2 infection or an uninfected control (not recorded which). The CDR3 runs from the conserved cysteine through the conserved F or W. The D gene is left open where the match is weak.

v_call	d_call	j_call	cdr3_aa
TRBV12-3/TRBV12-4	NA	TRBJ2-7	CASSLSENSYEQYF
TRBV29-1	TRBD1	TRBJ1-1	CSAETGISTEAFF
TRBV11-2	NA	TRBJ2-6	CASSSDRAGANVLTF
TRBV7-2	TRBD1	TRBJ2-7	CASSLPGQGLLQYF
TRBV4-2	NA	TRBJ1-2	CASSQDTGERGYTF
TRBV20-1	NA	TRBJ2-7	CSARKAEGSYEQYF
TRBV6-1	NA	TRBJ2-5	CASSELTGRPETQYF
TRBV6-2/TRBV6-3	NA	TRBJ2-1	CASSRDSLYNEQFF
TRBV29-1	TRBD2	TRBJ2-2	CSVESSGGITGELFF
TRBV7-2	NA	TRBJ2-3	CASSSTRATDTQYF
TRBV6-5	TRBD1	TRBJ1-1	CASSNAGGPTEAFF
TRBV20-1	TRBD1	TRBJ2-7	CSDSGQGGYEQYF
TRBV6-1	NA	TRBJ2-3	CASSDGGWADTQYF
TRBV28	TRBD2	TRBJ2-7	CASSLPGGQSYEQYF
TRBV6-5	NA	TRBJ2-3	CASRRTSGADTQYF
TRBV6-2/TRBV6-3	NA	TRBJ1-6	CASSLSGALKVPDSPLHF
TRBV28	NA	TRBJ2-4	CASSPLSGGKNIQYF
TRBV7-3	NA	TRBJ1-2	CASSPGGYGYTF
TRBV7-6	TRBD2	TRBJ2-7	CASSHSSGGYEQYF
TRBV20-1	TRBD2	TRBJ2-3	CSARDQRGGDTQYF
TRBV19	NA	TRBJ1-4	CASQIRGSEREKLFF
TRBV7-9	TRBD1	TRBJ1-4	CASSLTGGAGHEKLFF
TRBV11-2	NA	TRBJ2-7	CASSEWEYEQYF
TRBV7-6	NA	TRBJ1-5	CASSTGNDQPQHF
TRBV12-3/TRBV12-4	NA	TRBJ1-2	CASTNFPRGAHGYTF
TRBV7-3	NA	TRBJ2-1	CASSPSRDNEQFF
TRBV19	NA	TRBJ1-3	CATRRDTSGNTIYF
TRBV14	NA	TRBJ2-2	CASSSTGTANTGELFF
TRBV2	NA	TRBJ1-5	CASSENLGGSQPQHF
TRBV7-2	NA	TRBJ1-4	CASSFTGREKLFF
TRBV5-1	NA	TRBJ1-4	CASSLSDQVGNEKLFF
TRBV5-5	NA	TRBJ2-3	CASRTDISTDTQYF
TRBV18	NA	TRBJ1-3	CASSPIDSSGNTIYF
TRBV15	NA	TRBJ1-2	CATSRAGRERDGYTF
TRBV7-2	NA	TRBJ1-1	CASSSSTGGSTEAFF
TRBV5-8	NA	TRBJ2-5	CASSLGRLKQETQYF
TRBV27	NA	TRBJ1-1	CASSLIGREVTEAFF
TRBV19	NA	TRBJ2-1	CASSPPPSYNEQFF
TRBV10-3	NA	TRBJ1-1	CAISVDAGNTEAFF
TRBV14	NA	TRBJ2-7	CASSHPSGLQSYEQYF
TRBV6-6	NA	TRBJ1-1	CASSYLRGTEAFF
TRBV11-2	NA	TRBJ2-3	CASSSSDSADTQYF